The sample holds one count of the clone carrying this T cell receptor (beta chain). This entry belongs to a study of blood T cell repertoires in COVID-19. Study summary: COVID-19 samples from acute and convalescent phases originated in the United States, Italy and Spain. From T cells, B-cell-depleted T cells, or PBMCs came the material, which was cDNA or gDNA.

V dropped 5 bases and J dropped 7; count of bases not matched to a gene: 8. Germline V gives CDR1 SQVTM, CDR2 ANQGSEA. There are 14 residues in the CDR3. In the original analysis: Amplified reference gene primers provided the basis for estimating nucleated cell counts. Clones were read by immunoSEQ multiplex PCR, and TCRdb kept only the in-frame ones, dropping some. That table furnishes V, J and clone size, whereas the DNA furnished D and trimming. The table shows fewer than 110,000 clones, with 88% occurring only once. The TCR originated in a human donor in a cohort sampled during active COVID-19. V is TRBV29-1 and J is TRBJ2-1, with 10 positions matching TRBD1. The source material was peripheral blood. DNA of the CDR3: TGCAGCGTTTCCAGACAGGGGGCATCTAATGAGCAGTTCTTC. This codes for CSVSRQGASNEQFF.